Sequencing of this TCR beta chain was carried out in a study of CD8 T cells in ankylosing spondylitis. A word on this clonotype: The antigen is unknown.

V was cut by 4 bases and J by 9 bases, with 13 bases left in between. The length of the CDR3 is 13 residues. Germline V gene data show CDR1 as MNHEY and CDR2 as SVGAGI. General study points: Clones linked to disease were reported to show significant enrichment in matched ankylosing spondylitis synovial fluid. Disease-linked clones, CD8+, were relatively rare in peripheral blood. Ankylosing spondylitis blood appeared to carry a characteristic TCR beta motif of fewer than 10 highly homologous variants.

Making the TCR beta libraries involved quantitative 5'-RACE with molecular barcodes. From the 5' RACE reads, TCRdb called clonotypes with MiXCR, one entry per CDR3 protein. Of 700,000 to 850,000 distinct CDR3 sequences listed, 10% to 15% were seen once; the top ten hold about 0.5%. The sequence was obtained from a male donor with ankylosing spondylitis. The gene calls are TRBV6-5 and TRBJ1-5; D is perhaps TRBD1 (5 bases). The sequencing sample was made of blood, either unsorted or a sorted T cell fraction (not recorded which). The CDR3 reads CASSSGYALPQHF. The CDR3 DNA reads TGTGCCAGCAGTTCAGGGTACGCTCTGCCCCAGCATTTT.